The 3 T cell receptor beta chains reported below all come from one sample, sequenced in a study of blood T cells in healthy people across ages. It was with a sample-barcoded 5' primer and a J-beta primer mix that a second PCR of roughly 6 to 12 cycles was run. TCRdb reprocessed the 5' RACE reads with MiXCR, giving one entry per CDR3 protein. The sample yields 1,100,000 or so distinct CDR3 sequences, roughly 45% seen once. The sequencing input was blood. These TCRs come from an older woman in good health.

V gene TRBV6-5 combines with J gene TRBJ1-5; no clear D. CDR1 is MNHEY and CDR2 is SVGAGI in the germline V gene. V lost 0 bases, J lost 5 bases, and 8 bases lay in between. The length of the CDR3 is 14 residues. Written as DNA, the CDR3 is TGTGCCAGCAGTTACTCGAAATATGATCAGCCCCAGCATTTT. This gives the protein CASSYSKYDQPQHF.

DNA of the CDR3: TGTGCCAGCAGTTTTCTTACCCCTGAGCAGTTCTTC. Its translation: CASSFLTPEQFF. The chain couples TRBV28 to TRBJ2-1; no clear D gene. Trimming removed 3 bases from V and 9 bases from J, with 9 bases in between. The length of the CDR3 is 12 residues. Germline V lookup: CDR1 MDHEN, CDR2 SYDVKM.

The CDR3 nucleotides read TGTGCCAGCAAGCAAGCGGGAGGGCCTTTAAAAGATACGCAGTATTTT. This codes for CASKQAGGPLKDTQYF. V usage is TRBV27 and J usage is TRBJ2-3; 10 bases are shared with TRBD2. There are 16 residues in the CDR3. V dropped 7 bases and J dropped 5; count of bases not matched to a gene: 12. Per germline, CDR1 MNHEY and CDR2 SMNVEV (reference sequence).